This passage covers 11 T cell receptor beta chains from one sample sequenced in a study of cytomegalovirus exposure and HLA in healthy donors. The PCR used 60 Vbeta and 13 Jbeta primers. Generated by immunoSEQ multiplex PCR, the TCRdb table keeps only in-frame clones and is missing some. The listing contains 150,000 to 200,000 clones. Specimen: PBMCs. These receptors came from a man aged 30 to 39 in good health and CMV-seronegative.

The chain carries TRBV30 and TRBJ1-1; 10 bases fit TRBD1. Germline V gives CDR1 GTSNPN, CDR2 SVGIG (reference sequence). The CDR3 contains 13 residues. V was clipped by 5 bases and J by 0 bases; unmatched bases: 0. In DNA, the CDR3 is TGTGCCTGGGACAGGGGGCTGAACACTGAAGCTTTCTTT. It translates to CAWDRGLNTEAFF. Based on the CDR3 plus reference TRBV30 and TRBJ1-1, the full variable domain is SQTIHQWPATLVQPVGSPLSLECTVEGTSNPNLYWYRQAAGRGLQLLFYSVGIGQISSEVPQNLSASRPQDRQFILSSKKLLLSDSGFYLCAWDRGLNTEAFFGQGTRLTVV.

The rearrangement joins TRBV28 to TRBJ1-1; TRBD1 matches at 7 bases. Germline trimming cut 3 bases from V and 6 bases from J; bases unmatched to any gene: 10. The CDR3 is 15 amino acids. Germline V gene sequence: CDR1 MDHEN, CDR2 SYDVKM. Here the CDR3 reads CASSFFPQGGSEAFF. For the CDR3, the DNA is TGTGCCAGCAGTTTTTTCCCGCAGGGGGGCTCTGAAGCTTTCTTT.

This sequence joins TRBV18 and TRBJ2-7; 7 nucleotides align to TRBD1. Losses at the gene ends were 5 bases for V and 3 bases for J; bases not matched to a gene: 10. Germline CDR1 is KGHSH and CDR2 is LQKENI. The CDR3 has 15 residues. The CDR3 region is CASSSWDSNLYEQYF. The CDR3 DNA follows: TGTGCCAGCTCATCTTGGGACAGCAATCTCTACGAGCAGTACTTC.

This sequence joins TRBV4-2 and TRBJ1-2; perhaps TRBD1 as D (6 bases). Trimming stripped 4 bases from V and 4 bases from J, with 13 bases between. Per germline, CDR1 LGHNA and CDR2 YNFKEQ. The CDR3 extends over 14 amino acids. The CDR3: CASSPSDRIYGYTF. The CDR3 region has the DNA TGTGCCAGCAGCCCATCCGACAGGATCTATGGCTACACCTTC.

This sequence joins TRBV10-3 and TRBJ2-7, with a possible D match to TRBD1 (5 bases). This CDR3 region has 14 residues. Between the trimmed V and J ends, which lost 3 bases and 0 bases, there was a span of 9 bases. From germline, CDR1 is ENHRY and CDR2 SYGVKD. The CDR3 sequence: CAISDRVSSYEQYF. Here the CDR3 DNA reads TGTGCCATCAGTGACAGGGTCAGCTCCTACGAGCAGTACTTC.

The rearrangement links TRBV28 to TRBJ1-2, with 11 bases lining up with TRBD1. This CDR3 contains 14 residues. The germline V gene has CDR1 MDHEN and CDR2 SYDVKM. The ends lost 9 bases at V and 3 bases at J; junction bases unmatched: 6. The CDR3 protein is CASFLGQGDYGYTF. The CDR3 DNA reads as TGTGCCAGTTTCTTGGGACAGGGGGACTATGGCTACACCTTC.

This chain joins TRBV27 and TRBJ1-6, with 7 positions matching TRBD1. The CDR3 is 15 amino acids. V was pared by 6 bases and J by 0 bases, with 2 bases of the junction left unmatched. Germline V lookup: CDR1 MNHEY, CDR2 SMNVEV (reference sequence). The CDR3 loop reads CASSQGGSYNSPLHF. CDR3 nucleotide sequence: TGTGCCAGCAGCCAGGGGGGCTCCTATAATTCACCCCTCCACTTT.

The chain joins TRBV20-1 to TRBJ1-2; TRBD1 agrees at 8 bases. The trim removed 7 bases at V and 7 bases at J, leaving 5 bases unmatched. This CDR3 has 11 amino acids. Germline-derived CDR1 and CDR2 are DFQATT and SNEGSKA (reference sequence). CDR3 loop: CSVGQGGGYTF. In nucleotides, the CDR3 is TGCAGTGTTGGACAGGGCGGTGGCTACACCTTC.

This chain uses TRBV6-1 with TRBJ1-4, with unresolved D. Germline V gives CDR1 MNHNS, CDR2 SASEGT. Trimming took 8 bases from V and 5 from J, leaving 12 bases between them. This CDR3 has 13 residues. The CDR3 region has the DNA TGTGCCAGCCGTTCGAGCGGGAATGAAAAACTGTTTTTT. This encodes CASRSSGNEKLFF.

The genes are TRBV7-2 and TRBJ2-5; 11 bases are a match to TRBD1. This CDR3 has 14 amino acids. CDR1 and CDR2 (germline): SGHTA, FQGNSA. Trimming took 5 bases from V and 5 from J; bases not matched to a gene: 4. CDR3 sequence (DNA): TGTGCCAGCAGCGGGGGACAGGGGGTCGAGACCCAGTACTTC. This gives the protein CASSGGQGVETQYF.

The chain carries TRBV6-6 and TRBJ2-7; TRBD1 aligns across 7 bases. The trim removed 6 bases at V and 4 bases at J, leaving 6 bases unmatched. The CDR3 runs 13 residues. CDR1 and CDR2 (germline): MNHNY, SVGAGI (reference sequence). The CDR3 spells CASRRGQEYEQYF. The CDR3 DNA sequence: TGTGCCAGCAGAAGAGGACAGGAATACGAGCAGTACTTC.